The clone carrying this T cell receptor (beta chain) was counted a few times. Its matching antigen is unknown. Lesional scalp tissue (obtained by punch biopsy) and peripheral blood were collected from alopecia areata patients. Sorting of CD4+ and CD8+ T cells was performed on PBMCs. The data are from a study of CD8+ T cells in alopecia areata. TCR sequencing used cDNA made by reverse transcription of extracted RNA. Produced via immunoSEQ multiplex PCR; TCRdb's table is partial and in-frame only. The sample lists about 100,000 clones; under 65% were seen once. Study-level results: When scalp samples are sequenced, resident alphabeta T cells of normal skin are also captured.

CDR3 length equals 13 residues. The V end was cut by 4 bases, the J end by 1 base, with 7 bases between. Germline V gene sequence: CDR1 LNHDA, CDR2 SQIVND (reference sequence). The sequence derives from a human donor with alopecia areata. The specimen was NKG2D-low CD8+ T cells sorted from blood. V usage is TRBV19 and J usage is TRBJ1-1; D is unclear. The CDR3 protein is CASSTTSNTEAFF. In nucleotides, the CDR3 is TGTGCCAGTAGTACTACCTCGAACACTGAAGCTTTCTTT. The entire variable domain, with the rest obtained from reference TRBV19 and TRBJ1-1, is as follows: DGGITQSPKYLFRKEGQNVTLSCEQNLNHDAMYWYRQDPGQGLRLIYYSQIVNDFQKGDIAEGYSVSREKKESFPLTVTSAQKNPTAFYLCASSTTSNTEAFFGQGTRLTVV.